One and the same sample provided the 20 T cell receptor beta chains below, sequenced in a study of T cell responses to AZD1222 COVID-19 vaccine. Libraries were prepared by immunoSEQ multiplex PCR; TCRdb keeps only in-frame clonotypes and omits some of them. The repertoire holds 70,000 to 95,000 clones, around nine tenths seen once, with roughly 4.3% in the top ten. The starting material was peripheral blood, obtained on day 0 of MenACWY control vaccination. Receptors were obtained from an adult in good health.

The CDR3 is CASSFTDPAGGVQYF. The CDR3 DNA reads as TGTGCCAGCAGCTTTACAGATCCCGCGGGGGGTGTCCAGTACTTC. The rearrangement links TRBV11-2 to TRBJ2-5; 8 nucleotides agree with TRBD2. The CDR3 length is 15 residues. Germline V CDR1 and CDR2: SGHAT, FQNNGV. V trimming: 3 bases; J trimming: 10 bases; junction bases outside the gene matches: 13. The whole variable domain, filled in from reference TRBV11-2 and TRBJ2-5, reads EAGVAQSPRYKIIEKRQSVAFWCNPISGHATLYWYQQILGQGPKLLIQFQNNGVVDDSQLPKDRFSAERLKGVDSTLKIQPAKLEDSAVYLCASSFTDPAGGVQYFGPGTRLLVL.

This chain connects TRBV16 to TRBJ2-1; 9 positions match TRBD2. The V and J ends lost 3 bases and 9 bases, in that order; junction bases with no gene match: 6. This CDR3 has 14 amino acids. Germline values: CDR1 KGHSY, CDR2 FQNENV. The CDR3 region is CASSHGGRDGEQFF. The CDR3 DNA is TGTGCCAGCAGCCATGGCGGGAGGGACGGTGAGCAGTTCTTC.

This clone was found once. The gene calls are TRBV11-2 and TRBJ2-1; D remains unclear. Trimming left V 2 bases short and J 6 bases short, with 5 bases between. The CDR3 is made up of 12 amino acids. CDR1 is SGHAT and CDR2 is FQNNGV in the germline V gene. The chain's CDR3 is CASSLPGNEQFF. The CDR3 DNA reads TGTGCCAGCAGCTTACCGGGCAATGAGCAGTTCTTC.

The sample holds a few counts of this clone. The genes are TRBV29-1 and TRBJ2-1; D unresolved. Trimming cost V 6 bases and J 5 bases, with 11 bases left between them. In germline, CDR1 is SQVTM, CDR2 ANQGSEA. CDR3 size: 12 residues. This chain's CDR3 is CSVPPRHNEQFF. The DNA for the CDR3 is TGCAGCGTACCCCCCCGACACAATGAGCAGTTCTTC.

The chain joins TRBV27 to TRBJ2-7; D uncertain. The CDR3 extends over 16 amino acids. Per the germline V gene, CDR1 is MNHEY and CDR2 is SMNVEV (reference sequence). With 0 bases removed from V and 0 bases from J, the gap between germline ends came to 12 bases. The CDR3 sequence: CASSLSWPGLSYEQYF. The CDR3 coding sequence is TGTGCCAGCAGTTTATCCTGGCCGGGTCTCTCCTACGAGCAGTACTTC.

This sequence joins TRBV7-9 and TRBJ2-3, with D unclear. CDR1 is SEHNR, CDR2 FQNEAQ, per germline (reference sequence). V dropped 3 bases and J dropped 6 bases, with 10 bases sitting between them. This CDR3 is built from 13 residues. CDR3 residues: CASSFVSRDTQYF. The DNA of the CDR3 is TGTGCCAGCAGCTTTGTTTCTCGGGATACGCAGTATTTT. Together with reference TRBV7-9 and TRBJ2-3, the CDR3 gives the full variable domain: DTGVSQNPRHKITKRGQNVTFRCDPISEHNRLYWYRQTLGQGPEFLTYFQNEAQLEKSRLLSDRFSAERPKGSFSTLEIQRTEQGDSAMYLCASSFVSRDTQYFGPGTRLTVL.

The rearrangement uses TRBV5-5 and TRBJ2-2, with D maybe TRBD2 (5 bases). The CDR3 extends over 14 amino acids. The germline V gene has CDR1 SGHKS and CDR2 YYEKEE (reference sequence). V lost 0 bases to trimming and J lost 6 bases, with 9 bases between them. In DNA, the CDR3 is TGTGCCAGCAGCTTGGCCCCGGACTCCGGGGAGCTGTTTTTT. Its protein product is CASSLAPDSGELFF.

The genes are TRBV12-3 or TRBV12-4 and TRBJ1-1; D remains unclear. There are 10 residues in the CDR3. V was shortened by 4 bases and J by 11 bases, with 8 bases between the two germline ends. The CDR3 is CASSSGEAFF. In DNA, the CDR3 is TGTGCCAGCAGTTCCGGGGAGGCTTTCTTT.

This chain uses TRBV6-1 with TRBJ1-4; D remains unclear. Between the trimmed V and J ends, which lost 1 base and 6 bases, there was a span of 9 bases. The CDR3 consists of 14 residues. In germline, CDR1 is MNHNS, CDR2 SASEGT. The CDR3 protein is CASSEGVRHEKLFF. CDR3 coding DNA: TGTGCCAGCAGTGAAGGTGTCAGGCATGAAAAACTGTTTTTT.

The chain recombines TRBV18 with TRBJ2-7; no definite D call. The CDR3 covers 14 residues. Trimming took 2 bases from V and 6 from J, leaving 14 bases between them. Germline CDR1 and CDR2: KGHSH and LQKENI. CDR3 loop: CASSPSSRESEQYF. CDR3 coding DNA: TGTGCCAGCTCACCATCATCCCGAGAGAGCGAGCAGTACTTC. The entire variable domain, with the rest obtained from reference TRBV18 and TRBJ2-7, is as follows: NAGVMQNPRHLVRRRGQEARLRCSPMKGHSHVYWYRQLPEEGLKFMVYLQKENIIDESGMPKERFSAEFPKEGPSILRIQQVVRGDSAAYFCASSPSSRESEQYFGPGTRLTVT.

In DNA form, the CDR3 reads TGTGCCAGCACCGAAAGTGGAGAGGGGGTGTATTTT. It yields the protein CASTESGEGVYF. The chain recombines TRBV6-5 with TRBJ2-3; possible D gene TRBD1, 6 bases. This CDR3 has 12 residues. Trimming left V 7 bases short and J 14 bases short, with 19 bases between. Germline assignment: CDR1 MNHEY and CDR2 SVGAGI.

This chain joins TRBV27 and TRBJ1-2, with 7 nucleotides matching TRBD1. CDR1 and CDR2 (germline): MNHEY, SMNVEV (reference sequence). CDR3 length: 14 residues. With 5 bases clipped from V and 4 bases from J, the junction kept 7 bases outside the gene matches. The CDR3 DNA sequence: TGTGCCAGCAGTCAGAGGACAGGCCCCTATGGCTACACCTTC. Translating it yields CASSQRTGPYGYTF.

The rearrangement uses TRBV11-2 and TRBJ1-3; perhaps TRBD1 as D (5 bases). With 5 bases removed from V and 4 bases from J, the gap between germline ends came to 15 bases. The germline V gene encodes CDR1 SGHAT and CDR2 FQNNGV. The CDR3 spans 15 residues. The CDR3 loop is CASSPGRLSGNTIYF. CDR3 bases: TGTGCCAGCAGCCCGGGACGGCTCTCCGGAAACACCATATATTTT.

The chain carries TRBV19 and TRBJ2-2; 11 bases are a match to TRBD2. The V gene end was trimmed by 4 bases and the J gene end by 5 bases; junction bases not matched to a gene: 18. The germline CDR1 and CDR2 sequences are LNHDA and SQIVND (reference sequence). The CDR3 spans 20 residues. The CDR3 sequence: CASSKRGPSTSGNLTGELFF. CDR3 coding DNA: TGTGCCAGTAGTAAGCGGGGTCCGTCGACTAGCGGGAACCTGACCGGGGAGCTGTTTTTT.

This chain uses TRBV7-2 with TRBJ2-7, with 10 bases identical to TRBD1. Trimming removed 5 bases from V and 6 bases from J; junction bases left unmatched: 7. Germline V gives CDR1 SGHTA, CDR2 FQGNSA. This CDR3 has 14 amino acids. For the CDR3, the DNA is TGTGCCAGCAGCACCTTAGGACAGGGGGGCGAGCAGTACTTC. Its protein product is CASSTLGQGGEQYF.

This chain uses TRBV7-2 with TRBJ1-2; 8 bases fit TRBD1. The trim removed 3 bases at V and 3 bases at J, leaving 6 bases unmatched. The CDR3 is 15 amino acids. Germline values: CDR1 SGHTA, CDR2 FQGNSA. In DNA, the CDR3 is TGTGCCAGCAGCTTGGGGACAGGAGGGGACTATGGCTACACCTTC. This gives the protein CASSLGTGGDYGYTF. Full variable domain (missing parts from reference TRBV7-2 and TRBJ1-2): GAGVSQSPSNKVTEKGKDVELRCDPISGHTALYWYRQSLGQGLEFLIYFQGNSAPDKSGLPSDRFSAERTGGSVSTLTIQRTQQEDSAVYLCASSLGTGGDYGYTFGSGTRLTVV.

This rearrangement joins TRBV28 to TRBJ1-1; D is unresolved. The germline V gene has CDR1 MDHEN and CDR2 SYDVKM. The V end was cut by 6 bases, the J end by 0 bases, with 5 bases between. This CDR3 comprises 12 residues. The CDR3 spells CASSLMNTEAFF. The CDR3 DNA follows: TGTGCCAGCAGCCTAATGAACACTGAAGCTTTCTTT.

The chain combines TRBV7-7 with TRBJ2-5, with 8 bases aligning to TRBD1. V was pared by 5 bases and J by 5 bases, with 4 bases of the junction left unmatched. The CDR3 runs to 13 residues. The germline gives CDR1 SSHAT, CDR2 FNYEAQ (reference sequence). The CDR3 here is CASSPGGLETQYF. For the CDR3, the DNA is TGTGCCAGCAGCCCAGGGGGCTTGGAGACCCAGTACTTC.

The chain is built from TRBV5-4 and TRBJ2-5; the match to TRBD2 covers 8 bases. The germline gives CDR1 SGHNT, CDR2 YYREEE (reference sequence). This CDR3 region has 14 residues. Trimming removed 6 bases from V and 5 bases from J; junction bases left unmatched: 9. CDR3 region: CASKGSGSRETQYF. CDR3 bases: TGTGCCAGCAAGGGAAGCGGGAGTCGGGAGACCCAGTACTTC.

The V gene is TRBV6-5, the J gene TRBJ2-2; D is unresolved. Trimming took 7 bases from V and 3 from J, leaving 9 bases between them. CDR1 is MNHEY and CDR2 is SVGAGI in the germline V gene. The CDR3 spans 13 residues. The CDR3 is CASTRGYTGELFF. CDR3 coding DNA: TGTGCCAGCACGCGCGGTTACACCGGGGAGCTGTTTTTT.